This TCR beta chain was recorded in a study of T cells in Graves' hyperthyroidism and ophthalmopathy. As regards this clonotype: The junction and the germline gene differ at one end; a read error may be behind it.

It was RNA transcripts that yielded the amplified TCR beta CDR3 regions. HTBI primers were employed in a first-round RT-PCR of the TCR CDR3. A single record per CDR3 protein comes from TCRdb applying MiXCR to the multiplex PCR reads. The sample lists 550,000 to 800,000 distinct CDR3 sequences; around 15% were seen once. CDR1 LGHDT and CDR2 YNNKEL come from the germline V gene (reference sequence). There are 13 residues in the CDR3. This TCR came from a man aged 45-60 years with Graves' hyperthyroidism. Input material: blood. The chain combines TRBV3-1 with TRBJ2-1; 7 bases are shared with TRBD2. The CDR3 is CACRSGGGLEQFF. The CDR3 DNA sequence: TGTGCCTGCAGGAGTGGGGGGGGATTAGAGCAGTTCTTC.